This entry concerns a single TCR beta chain. Antigen specificity is unknown. The data are from a study of T cell responses to AZD1222 COVID-19 vaccine. Study as a whole: Combined were second doses at about 4 or about 12 weeks.

Sequenced by immunoSEQ multiplex PCR; TCRdb stores in-frame clones only, minus some. The sample lists about 79,000 clones, 80% occurring once. Findings and caveats of the study: Spike-spanning, vaccine-associated CD4 TCRs were dominant at 160-218 and 743-854. The donor cohort was predominantly white British with a female majority, and clonal diversity may have been underestimated. No day 14 peak samples; only post-peak repertoires were characterized.

The sequencing used peripheral blood, collected on day 0 of AZD1222 vaccination. This TCR derives from an adult in good health.

The DNA for the CDR3 is TGTGCCAGCAGTCCCCCGGACAGGGAAGGCGAGCAGTACTTC. It specifies CASSPPDREGEQYF. The chain combines TRBV28 with TRBJ2-7, with 8 bases identical to TRBD1. With V trimmed by 5 bases and J by 6 bases, 9 bases remained unmatched. The germline V gene has CDR1 MDHEN and CDR2 SYDVKM. The CDR3 runs to 14 residues.